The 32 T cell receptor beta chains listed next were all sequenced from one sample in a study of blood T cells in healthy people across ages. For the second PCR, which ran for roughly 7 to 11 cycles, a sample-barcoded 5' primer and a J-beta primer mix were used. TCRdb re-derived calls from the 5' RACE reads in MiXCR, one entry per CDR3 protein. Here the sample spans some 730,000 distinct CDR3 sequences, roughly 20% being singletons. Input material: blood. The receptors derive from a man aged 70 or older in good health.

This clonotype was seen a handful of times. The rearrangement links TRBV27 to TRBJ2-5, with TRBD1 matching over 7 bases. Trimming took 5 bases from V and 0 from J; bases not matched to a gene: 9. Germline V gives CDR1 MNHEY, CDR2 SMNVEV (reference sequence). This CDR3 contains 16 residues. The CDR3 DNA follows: TGTGCCAGCAGTCCCTGGCAGGGGGTGTACCAAGAGACCCAGTACTTC. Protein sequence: CASSPWQGVYQETQYF.

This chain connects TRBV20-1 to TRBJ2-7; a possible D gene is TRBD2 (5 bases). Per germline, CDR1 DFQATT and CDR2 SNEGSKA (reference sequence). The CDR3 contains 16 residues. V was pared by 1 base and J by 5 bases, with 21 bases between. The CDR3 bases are TGCAGTGCTAGAGGGAAAGGCCGGACGGGGATCCACGAGCAGTACTTC. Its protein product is CSARGKGRTGIHEQYF.

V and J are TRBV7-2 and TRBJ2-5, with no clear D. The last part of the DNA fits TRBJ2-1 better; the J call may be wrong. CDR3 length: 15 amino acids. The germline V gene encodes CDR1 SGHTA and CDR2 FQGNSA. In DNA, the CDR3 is TGTGCCAGCAGCTTCTCAGGTCCTACCTACAATGAGCAGTTCTTC. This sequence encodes CASSFSGPTYNEQFF.

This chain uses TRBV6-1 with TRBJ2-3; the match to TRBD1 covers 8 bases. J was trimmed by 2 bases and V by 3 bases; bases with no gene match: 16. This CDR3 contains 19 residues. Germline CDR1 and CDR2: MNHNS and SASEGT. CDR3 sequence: CASSDLLGRQGPYTDTQYF. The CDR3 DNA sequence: TGTGCCAGCAGTGATCTCCTCGGGAGACAGGGGCCCTACACAGATACGCAGTATTTT.

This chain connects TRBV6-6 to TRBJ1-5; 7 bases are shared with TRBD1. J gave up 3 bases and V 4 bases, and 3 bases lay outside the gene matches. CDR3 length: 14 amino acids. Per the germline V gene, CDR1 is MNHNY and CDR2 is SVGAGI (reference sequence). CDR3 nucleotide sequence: TGTGCCAGCAGTTGGGACAGCTACAATCAGCCCCAGCATTTT. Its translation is CASSWDSYNQPQHF.

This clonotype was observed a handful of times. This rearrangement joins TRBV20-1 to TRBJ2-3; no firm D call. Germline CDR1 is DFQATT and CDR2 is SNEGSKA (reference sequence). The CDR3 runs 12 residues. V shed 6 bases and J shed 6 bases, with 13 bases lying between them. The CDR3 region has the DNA TGCAGTGCCCTCGTCAGAACGGATACGCAGTATTTT. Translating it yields CSALVRTDTQYF.

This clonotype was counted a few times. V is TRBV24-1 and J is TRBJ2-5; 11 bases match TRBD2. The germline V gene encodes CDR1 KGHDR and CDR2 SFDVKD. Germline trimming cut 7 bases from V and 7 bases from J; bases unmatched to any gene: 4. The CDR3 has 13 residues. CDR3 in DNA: TGTGCCACCAGAGACGGGACTAGCGGGACCCAGTACTTC. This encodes CATRDGTSGTQYF.

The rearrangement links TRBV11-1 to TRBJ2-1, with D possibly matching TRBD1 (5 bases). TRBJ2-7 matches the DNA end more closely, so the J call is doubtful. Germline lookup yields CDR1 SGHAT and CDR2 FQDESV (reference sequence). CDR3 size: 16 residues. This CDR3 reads CASSLAIADTSGEQYF. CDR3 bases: TGTGCCAGCAGCTTAGCGATTGCGGACACCTCTGGAGAGCAGTACTTC.

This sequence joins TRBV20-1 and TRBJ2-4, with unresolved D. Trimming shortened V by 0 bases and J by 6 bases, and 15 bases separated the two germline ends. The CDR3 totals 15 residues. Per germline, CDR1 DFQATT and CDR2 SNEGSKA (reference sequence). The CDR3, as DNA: TGCAGTGCTAGAGATCCGGCGTCAGCCCGAAACATTCAGTACTTC. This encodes CSARDPASARNIQYF.

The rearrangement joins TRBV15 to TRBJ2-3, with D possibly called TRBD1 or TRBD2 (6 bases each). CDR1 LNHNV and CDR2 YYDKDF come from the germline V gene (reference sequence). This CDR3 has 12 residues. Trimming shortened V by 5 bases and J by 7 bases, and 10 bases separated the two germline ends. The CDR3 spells CATSGGGNTQYF. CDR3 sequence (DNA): TGTGCCACCAGCGGAGGGGGGAATACGCAGTATTTT.

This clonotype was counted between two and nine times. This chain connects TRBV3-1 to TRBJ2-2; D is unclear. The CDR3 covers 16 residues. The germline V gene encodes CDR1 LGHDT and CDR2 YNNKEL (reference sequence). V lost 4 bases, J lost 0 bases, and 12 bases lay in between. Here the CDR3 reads CASSPPAPPNTGELFF. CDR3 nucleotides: TGTGCCAGCAGCCCCCCAGCACCACCGAACACCGGGGAGCTGTTTTTT. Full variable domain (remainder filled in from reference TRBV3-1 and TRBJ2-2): DTAVSQTPKYLVTQMGNDKSIKCEQNLGHDTMYWYKQDSKKFLKIMFSYNNKELIINETVPNRFSPKSPDKAHLNLHINSLELGDSAVYFCASSPPAPPNTGELFFGEGSRLTVL.

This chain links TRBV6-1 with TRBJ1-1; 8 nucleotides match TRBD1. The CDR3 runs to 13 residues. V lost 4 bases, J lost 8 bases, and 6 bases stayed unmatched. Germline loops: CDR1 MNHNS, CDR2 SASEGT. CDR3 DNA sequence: TGTGCCAGCAGTGCCCAGGGGGCAGCCGAAGCTTTCTTT. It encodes CASSAQGAAEAFF.

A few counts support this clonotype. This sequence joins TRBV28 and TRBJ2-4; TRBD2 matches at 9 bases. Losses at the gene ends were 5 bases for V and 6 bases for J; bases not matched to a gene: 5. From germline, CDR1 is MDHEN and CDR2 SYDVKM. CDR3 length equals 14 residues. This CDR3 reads CASSPRLAVNIQYF. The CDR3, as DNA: TGTGCCAGCAGTCCCCGACTAGCGGTAAACATTCAGTACTTC.

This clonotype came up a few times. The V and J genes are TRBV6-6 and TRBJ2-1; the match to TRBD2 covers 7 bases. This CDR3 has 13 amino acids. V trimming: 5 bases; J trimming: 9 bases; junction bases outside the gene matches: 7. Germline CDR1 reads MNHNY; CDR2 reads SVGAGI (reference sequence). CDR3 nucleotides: TGTGCCAGCAGTCCGACTAGCCCGGGTGAGCAGTTCTTC. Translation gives CASSPTSPGEQFF.

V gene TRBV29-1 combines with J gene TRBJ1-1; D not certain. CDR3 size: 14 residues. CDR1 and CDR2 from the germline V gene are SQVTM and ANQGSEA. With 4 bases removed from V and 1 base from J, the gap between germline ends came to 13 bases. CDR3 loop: CSVGLAPENTEAFF. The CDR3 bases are TGCAGCGTTGGTCTGGCACCCGAGAACACTGAAGCTTTCTTT.

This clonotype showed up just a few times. CDR3 loop: CASSQGQTKETQYF. In DNA, the CDR3 is TGCGCCAGCAGCCAAGGACAGACAAAAGAGACCCAGTACTTC. The V gene is TRBV5-1, the J gene TRBJ2-5; possible D gene TRBD1, 6 bases. V lost 4 bases and J lost 3, with 13 bases in between. The germline V gene encodes CDR1 SGHRS and CDR2 YFSETQ. The CDR3 length is 14 residues. Full variable domain (remainder filled in from reference TRBV5-1 and TRBJ2-5): KAGVTQTPRYLIKTRGQQVTLSCSPISGHRSVSWYQQTPGQGLQFLFEYFSETQRNKGNFPGRFSGRQFSNSRSEMNVSTLELGDSALYLCASSQGQTKETQYFGPGTRLLVL.

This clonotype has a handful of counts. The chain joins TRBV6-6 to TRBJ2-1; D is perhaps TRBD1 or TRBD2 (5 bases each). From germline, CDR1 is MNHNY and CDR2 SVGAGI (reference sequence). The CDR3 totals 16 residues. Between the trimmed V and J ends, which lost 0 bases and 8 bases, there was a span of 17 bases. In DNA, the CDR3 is TGTGCCAGCAGTTACTCGATGGGCGGGCGAGGGGATGAGCAGTTCTTC. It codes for CASSYSMGGRGDEQFF.

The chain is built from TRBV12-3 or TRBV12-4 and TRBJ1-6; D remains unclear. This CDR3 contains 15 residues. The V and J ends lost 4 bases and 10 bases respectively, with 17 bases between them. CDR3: CASSYWNPEWSPLHF. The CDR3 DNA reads TGTGCCAGCAGTTACTGGAATCCAGAGTGGTCACCCCTCCACTTT.

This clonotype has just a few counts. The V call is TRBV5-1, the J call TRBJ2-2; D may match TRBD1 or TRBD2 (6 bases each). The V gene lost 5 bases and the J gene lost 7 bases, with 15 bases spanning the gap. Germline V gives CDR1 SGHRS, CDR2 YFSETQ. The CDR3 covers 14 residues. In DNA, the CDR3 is TGCGCCAGCAGGGGGGCTAGCGAGGACGGGGAGCTGTTTTTT. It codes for CASRGASEDGELFF.

The CDR3 region is CSARASGDTGELFF. CDR3 sequence (DNA): TGCAGTGCTAGAGCTAGCGGGGACACCGGGGAGCTGTTTTTT. The V and J genes are TRBV20-1 and TRBJ2-2, with 9 positions matching TRBD2. CDR1 and CDR2 from the germline V gene are DFQATT and SNEGSKA (reference sequence). The CDR3 spans 14 residues. J lost 3 bases, V lost 1 base, and 0 bases had no gene match.

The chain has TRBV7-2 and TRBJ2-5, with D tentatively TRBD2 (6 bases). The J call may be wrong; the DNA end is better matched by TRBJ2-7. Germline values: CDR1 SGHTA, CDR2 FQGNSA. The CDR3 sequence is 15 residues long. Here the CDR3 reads CASSSLGGSAYEQYF. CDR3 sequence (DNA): TGTGCCAGCAGCTCCTTGGGGGGTTCAGCCTACGAGCAGTACTTC.

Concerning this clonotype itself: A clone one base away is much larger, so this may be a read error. The CDR3: CTSSLLTGAGNEQFF. Written as DNA, the CDR3 is TGCACCAGCAGCTTGTTAACAGGGGCGGGCAATGAGCAGTTCTTC. This chain connects TRBV5-1 to TRBJ2-1, with 7 bases identical to TRBD1. CDR1 and CDR2 from the germline V gene are SGHRS and YFSETQ. The CDR3 totals 15 residues.

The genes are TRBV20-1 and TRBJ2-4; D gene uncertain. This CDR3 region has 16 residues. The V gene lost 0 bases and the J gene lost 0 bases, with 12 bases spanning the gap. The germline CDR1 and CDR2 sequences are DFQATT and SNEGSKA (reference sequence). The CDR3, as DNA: TGCAGTGCTAGAGATACCGGCAGCCCAGCCAAAAACATTCAGTACTTC. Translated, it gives CSARDTGSPAKNIQYF.

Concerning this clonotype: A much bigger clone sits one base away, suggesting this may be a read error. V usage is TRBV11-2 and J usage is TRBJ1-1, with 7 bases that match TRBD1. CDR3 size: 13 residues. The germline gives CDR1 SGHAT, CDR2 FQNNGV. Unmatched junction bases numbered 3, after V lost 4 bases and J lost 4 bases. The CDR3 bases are TGTGCCAGCAGCTCACAGGGGATCACTGAAGCTTTCTTT. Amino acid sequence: CASSSQGITEAFF.

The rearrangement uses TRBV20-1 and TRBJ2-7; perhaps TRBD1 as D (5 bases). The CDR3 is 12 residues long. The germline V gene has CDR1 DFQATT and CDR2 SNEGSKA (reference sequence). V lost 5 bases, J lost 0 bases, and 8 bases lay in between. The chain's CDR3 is CSARQFSYEQYF. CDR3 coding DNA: TGCAGTGCTCGACAGTTCTCCTACGAGCAGTACTTC.

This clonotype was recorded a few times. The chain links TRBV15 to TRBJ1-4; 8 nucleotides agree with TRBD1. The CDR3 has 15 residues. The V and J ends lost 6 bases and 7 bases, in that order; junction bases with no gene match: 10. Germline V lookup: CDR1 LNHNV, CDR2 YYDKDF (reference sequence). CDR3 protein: CATSRTGFGGEKLFF. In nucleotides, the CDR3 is TGTGCCACCAGTCGGACAGGGTTCGGAGGTGAAAAACTGTTTTTT. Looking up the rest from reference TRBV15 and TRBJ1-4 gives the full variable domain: DAMVIQNPRYQVTQFGKPVTLSCSQTLNHNVMYWYQQKSSQAPKLLFHYYDKDFNNEADTPDNFQSRRPNTSFCFLDIRSPGLGDTAMYLCATSRTGFGGEKLFFGSGTQLSVL.

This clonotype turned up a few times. The CDR3 coding sequence is TGCAGCGTCCGAATGGGCAGAAACATTCAGTACTTC. This translates into CSVRMGRNIQYF. This chain connects TRBV29-1 to TRBJ2-4, with no clear D. CDR3 size: 12 residues. V lost 6 bases and J lost 6, with 12 bases in between. Germline V gene data show CDR1 as SQVTM and CDR2 as ANQGSEA.

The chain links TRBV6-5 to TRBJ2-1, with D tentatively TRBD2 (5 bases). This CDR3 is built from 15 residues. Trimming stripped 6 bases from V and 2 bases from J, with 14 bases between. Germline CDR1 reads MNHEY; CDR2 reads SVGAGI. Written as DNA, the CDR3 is TGTGCCAGCAGATTCAGCTGGGAGACCTACAATGAGCAGTTCTTC. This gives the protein CASRFSWETYNEQFF.

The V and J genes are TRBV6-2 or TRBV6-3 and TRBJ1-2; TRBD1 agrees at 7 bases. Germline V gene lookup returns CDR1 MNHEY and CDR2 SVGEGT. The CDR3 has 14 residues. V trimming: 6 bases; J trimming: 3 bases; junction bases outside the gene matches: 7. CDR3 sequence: CASRPSDRDYGYTF. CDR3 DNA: TGTGCCAGCAGACCTTCCGACAGGGACTATGGCTACACCTTC.

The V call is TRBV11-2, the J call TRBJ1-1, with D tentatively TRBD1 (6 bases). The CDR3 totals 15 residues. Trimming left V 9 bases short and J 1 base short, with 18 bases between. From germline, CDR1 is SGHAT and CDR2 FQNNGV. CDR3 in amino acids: CASSNRTVPNTEAFF. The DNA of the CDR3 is TGTGCCAGTAGCAACAGGACAGTACCGAACACTGAAGCTTTCTTT.

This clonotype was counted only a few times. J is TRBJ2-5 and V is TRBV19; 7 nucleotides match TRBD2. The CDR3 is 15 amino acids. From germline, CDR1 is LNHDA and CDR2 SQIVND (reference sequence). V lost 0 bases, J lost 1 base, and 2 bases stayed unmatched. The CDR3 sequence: CASSIDLAVQETQYF. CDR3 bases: TGTGCCAGTAGTATAGACCTAGCGGTCCAAGAGACCCAGTACTTC.

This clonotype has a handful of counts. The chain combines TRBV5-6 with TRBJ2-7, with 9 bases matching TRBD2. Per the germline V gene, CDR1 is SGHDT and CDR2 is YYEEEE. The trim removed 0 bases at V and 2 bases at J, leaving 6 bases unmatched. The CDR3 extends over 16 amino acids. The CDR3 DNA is TGTGCCAGCAGCTTGGCCGGGACTAGCATCGCCTACGAGCAGTACTTC. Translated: CASSLAGTSIAYEQYF.